This T cell receptor (beta chain) originates from a study of PD-L1 blockade in urothelial cancer. Study in general: About 90% of the 29 patients were men with bladder-origin urothelial cancer. The median number of T cells present in blood samples was about 130,000.

Time point of the sample: pretreatment peripheral blood. Patients' urothelial carcinoma was locally advanced or metastatic. Method: immunoSEQ multiplex PCR; TCRdb's copy keeps in-frame clones and lacks some. This table has about 56,000 clones, less than 90% appearing once. The CDR3 extends over 13 amino acids. V lost 0 bases, J lost 8 bases, and 13 bases lay in between. The germline gives CDR1 SQVTM, CDR2 ANQGSEA. Sequenced material: PBMCs, taken around atezolizumab (anti-PD-L1) treatment. The chain joins TRBV29-1 to TRBJ1-2; tentatively, D is TRBD1 (6 bases). This TCR came from a man between 65 and 80 years old with urothelial cancer. For the CDR3, the DNA is TGCAGCGTTGAAGATCGGCAGGGGCGAGGCTACACCTTC. Translated, it gives CSVEDRQGRGYTF. Variable domain in full (rest from reference TRBV29-1 and TRBJ1-2): SAVISQKPSRDICQRGTSLTIQCQVDSQVTMMFWYRQQPGQSLTLIATANQGSEATYESGFVIDKFPISRPNLTFSTLTVSNMSPEDSSIYLCSVEDRQGRGYTFGSGTRLTVV.